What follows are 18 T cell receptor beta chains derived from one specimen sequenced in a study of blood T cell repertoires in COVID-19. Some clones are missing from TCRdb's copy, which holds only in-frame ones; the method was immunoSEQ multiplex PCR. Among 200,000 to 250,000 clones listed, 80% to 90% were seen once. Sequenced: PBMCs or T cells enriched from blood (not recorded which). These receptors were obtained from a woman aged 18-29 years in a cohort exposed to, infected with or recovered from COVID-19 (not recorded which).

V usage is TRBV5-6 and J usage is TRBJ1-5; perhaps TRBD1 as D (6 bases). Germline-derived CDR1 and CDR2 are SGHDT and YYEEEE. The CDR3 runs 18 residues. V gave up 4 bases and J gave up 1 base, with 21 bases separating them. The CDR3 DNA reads TGTGCCAGCAGCCTTCGGACAGAACTCCTAGGGAGCAATCAGCCCCAGCATTTT. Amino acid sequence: CASSLRTELLGSNQPQHF. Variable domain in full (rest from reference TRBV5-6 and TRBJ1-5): DAGVTQSPTHLIKTRGQQVTLRCSPKSGHDTVSWYQQALGQGPQFIFQYYEEEERQRGNFPDRFSGHQFPNYSSELNVNALLLGDSALYLCASSLRTELLGSNQPQHFGDGTRLSIL.

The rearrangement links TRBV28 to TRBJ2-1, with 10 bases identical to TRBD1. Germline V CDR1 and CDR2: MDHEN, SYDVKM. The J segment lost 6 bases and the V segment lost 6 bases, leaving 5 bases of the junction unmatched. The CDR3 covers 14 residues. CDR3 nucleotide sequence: TGTGCCAGCAGCTTGGGACAGGGGTTCAATGAGCAGTTCTTC. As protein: CASSLGQGFNEQFF.

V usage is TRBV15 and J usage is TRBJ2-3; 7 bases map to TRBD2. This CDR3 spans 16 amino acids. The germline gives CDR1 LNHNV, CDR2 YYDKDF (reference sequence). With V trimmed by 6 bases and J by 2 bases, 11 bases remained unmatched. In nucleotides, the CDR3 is TGTGCCACCAGAAAGCTCCGGGACTACCTCACAGATACGCAGTATTTT. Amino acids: CATRKLRDYLTDTQYF.

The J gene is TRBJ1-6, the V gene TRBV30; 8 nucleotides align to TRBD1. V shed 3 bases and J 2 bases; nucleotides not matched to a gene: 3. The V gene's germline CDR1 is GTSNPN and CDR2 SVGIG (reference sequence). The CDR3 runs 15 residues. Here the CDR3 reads CAWSEGQAYNSPLHF. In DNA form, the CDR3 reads TGTGCCTGGAGCGAGGGACAGGCCTATAATTCACCCCTCCACTTT.

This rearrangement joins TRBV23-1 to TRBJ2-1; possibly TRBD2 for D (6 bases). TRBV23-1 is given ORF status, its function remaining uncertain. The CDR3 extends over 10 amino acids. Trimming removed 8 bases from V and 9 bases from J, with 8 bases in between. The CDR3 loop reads CASGGVEQFF. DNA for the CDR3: TGCGCCAGCGGCGGGGTTGAGCAGTTCTTC.

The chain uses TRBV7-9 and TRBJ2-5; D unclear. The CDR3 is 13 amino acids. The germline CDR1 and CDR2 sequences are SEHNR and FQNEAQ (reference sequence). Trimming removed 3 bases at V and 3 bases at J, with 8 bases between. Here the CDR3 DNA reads TGTGCCAGCAGCTTGTTAGAGGAAGAGACCCAGTACTTC. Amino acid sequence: CASSLLEEETQYF.

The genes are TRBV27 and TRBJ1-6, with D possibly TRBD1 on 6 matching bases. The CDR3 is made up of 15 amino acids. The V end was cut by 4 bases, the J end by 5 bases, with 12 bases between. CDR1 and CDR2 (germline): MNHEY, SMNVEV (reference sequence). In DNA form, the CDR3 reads TGTGCCAGCAGTTCCTGGGAGGGGGATAATTCACCCCTCCACTTT. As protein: CASSSWEGDNSPLHF.

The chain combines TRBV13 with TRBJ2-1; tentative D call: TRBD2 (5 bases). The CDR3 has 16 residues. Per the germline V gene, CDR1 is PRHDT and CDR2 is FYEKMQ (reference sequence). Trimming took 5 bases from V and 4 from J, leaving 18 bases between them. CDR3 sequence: CASSHPAGTKYNEQFF. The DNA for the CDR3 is TGTGCCAGCAGCCATCCCGCGGGCACCAAGTACAATGAGCAGTTCTTC.

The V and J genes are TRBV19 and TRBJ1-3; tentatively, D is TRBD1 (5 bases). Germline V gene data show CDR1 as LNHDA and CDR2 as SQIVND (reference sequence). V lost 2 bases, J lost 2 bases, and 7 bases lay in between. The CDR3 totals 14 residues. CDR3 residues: CASSIQGTGNTIYF. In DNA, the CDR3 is TGTGCCAGTAGTATACAGGGAACTGGAAACACCATATATTTT.

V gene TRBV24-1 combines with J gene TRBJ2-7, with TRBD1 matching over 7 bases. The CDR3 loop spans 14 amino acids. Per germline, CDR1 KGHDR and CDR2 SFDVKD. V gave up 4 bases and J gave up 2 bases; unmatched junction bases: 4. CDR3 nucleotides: TGTGCCACCAGTGACGCGGACAGGACCTACGAGCAGTACTTC. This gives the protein CATSDADRTYEQYF.

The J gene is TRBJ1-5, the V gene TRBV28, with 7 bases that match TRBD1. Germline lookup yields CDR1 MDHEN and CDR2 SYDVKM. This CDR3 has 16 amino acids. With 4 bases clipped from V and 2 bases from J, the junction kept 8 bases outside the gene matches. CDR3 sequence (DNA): TGTGCCAGCAGTTCCACAGGGGAGGAGGGCAATCAGCCCCAGCATTTT. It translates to CASSSTGEEGNQPQHF.

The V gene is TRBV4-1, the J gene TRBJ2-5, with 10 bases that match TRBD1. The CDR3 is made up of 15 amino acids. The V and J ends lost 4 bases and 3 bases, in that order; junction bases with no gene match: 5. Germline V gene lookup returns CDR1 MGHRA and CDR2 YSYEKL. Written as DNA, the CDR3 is TGCGCCAGCAGCCTCCGGGACAGGGGAAAAGAGACCCAGTACTTC. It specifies CASSLRDRGKETQYF.

CDR3 nucleotides: TGTGCCAGCAGCTTAGGGGAAAACTATGGCTACACCTTC. As protein: CASSLGENYGYTF. The chain links TRBV5-6 to TRBJ1-2; TRBD1 is a possible D gene (5 bases). The germline V gene has CDR1 SGHDT and CDR2 YYEEEE. Trimming took off 2 bases at V and 2 bases at J, with 7 bases between the two ends. The CDR3 runs to 13 residues.

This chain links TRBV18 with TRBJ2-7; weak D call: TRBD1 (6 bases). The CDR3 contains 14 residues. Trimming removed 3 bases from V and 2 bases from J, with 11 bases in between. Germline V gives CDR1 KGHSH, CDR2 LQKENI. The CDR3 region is CASSPLTGTYEQYF. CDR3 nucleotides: TGTGCCAGCTCACCTTTGACAGGTACCTACGAGCAGTACTTC.

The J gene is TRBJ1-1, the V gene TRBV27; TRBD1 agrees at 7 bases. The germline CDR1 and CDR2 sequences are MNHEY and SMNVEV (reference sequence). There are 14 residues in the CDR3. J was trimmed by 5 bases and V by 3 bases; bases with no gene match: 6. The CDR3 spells CASSLTGPGTEAFF. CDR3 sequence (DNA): TGTGCCAGCAGTTTGACAGGGCCCGGGACTGAAGCTTTCTTT.

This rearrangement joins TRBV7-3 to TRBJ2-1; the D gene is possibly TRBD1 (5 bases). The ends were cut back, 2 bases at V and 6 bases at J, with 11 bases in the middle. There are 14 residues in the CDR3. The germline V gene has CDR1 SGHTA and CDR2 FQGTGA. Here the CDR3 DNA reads TGTGCCAGCAGCTTATCAGGGCCCATCAATGAGCAGTTCTTC. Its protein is CASSLSGPINEQFF.

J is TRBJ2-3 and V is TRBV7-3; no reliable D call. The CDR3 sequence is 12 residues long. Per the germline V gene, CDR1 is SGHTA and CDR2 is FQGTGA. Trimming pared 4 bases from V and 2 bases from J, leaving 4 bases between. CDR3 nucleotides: TGTGCCAGCAGCTCACACACAGATACGCAGTATTTT. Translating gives CASSSHTDTQYF.

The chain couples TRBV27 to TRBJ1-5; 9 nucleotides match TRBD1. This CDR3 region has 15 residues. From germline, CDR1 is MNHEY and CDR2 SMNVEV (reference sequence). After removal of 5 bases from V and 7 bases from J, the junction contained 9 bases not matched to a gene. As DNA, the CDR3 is TGTGCCAGCAGTACCGGGACAGGGTTTGGGCAGCCCCAGCATTTT. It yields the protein CASSTGTGFGQPQHF.